Each of the 7 T cell receptor beta chains below was sequenced from the same sample in a study of OX40 agonist ivuxolimab in advanced cancers. Here immunoSEQ multiplex PCR was the method, and the copy in TCRdb shows in-frame clones only, minus some. The sample holds 60,000 to 75,000 clones, approximately 81% seen once. Here the sequenced sample was CD4+ or CD8+ T cells sorted from blood, taken in a trial of the OX40 agonist ivuxolimab. All receptors come from an adult with an advanced solid tumor such as melanoma, head and neck, liver or kidney cancer.

The genes are TRBV7-2 and TRBJ2-3; D is possibly TRBD2 (6 bases). The CDR3 is 16 residues long. Deletions cut 2 bases from V and 3 bases from J, with 15 bases between. From germline, CDR1 is SGHTA and CDR2 FQGNSA. This chain's CDR3 is CASSLQRRGGTDTQYF. The CDR3 coding sequence is TGTGCCAGCAGCTTACAACGGCGGGGCGGGACAGATACGCAGTATTTT.

The count of this clone is one. The J gene is TRBJ1-1, the V gene TRBV6-5; 8 nucleotides line up with TRBD1. The CDR3 covers 15 residues. J was trimmed by 0 bases and V by 5 bases; bases with no gene match: 5. Germline V gene data show CDR1 as MNHEY and CDR2 as SVGAGI. CDR3 loop: CASSTEGQVNTEAFF. The CDR3 DNA is TGTGCCAGCAGTACGGAGGGACAGGTGAACACTGAAGCTTTCTTT.

By its share, this clone is medium-sized. V gene TRBV5-1 combines with J gene TRBJ1-6, with D unclear. The length of the CDR3 is 18 residues. Germline-derived CDR1 and CDR2 are SGHRS and YFSETQ. Deletions cut 3 bases from V and 1 base from J, with 17 bases between. The CDR3 region has the DNA TGCGCCAGCAGCTGGATCGGACGAACGGCGTCCTATAATTCACCCCTCCACTTT. Translated: CASSWIGRTASYNSPLHF.

The chain recombines TRBV6-4 with TRBJ2-7; the match to TRBD1 covers 8 bases. Per the germline V gene, CDR1 is MRHNA and CDR2 is SNTAGT. This CDR3 is 15 amino acids long. The ends lost 4 bases at V and 2 bases at J; junction bases unmatched: 7. The CDR3 is CASSVSGQGPYEQYF. In DNA form, the CDR3 reads TGTGCCAGCAGTGTATCCGGACAGGGCCCCTACGAGCAGTACTTC.

This chain uses TRBV6-1 with TRBJ2-7; D is possibly TRBD1 (5 bases). This CDR3 spans 14 amino acids. The germline CDR1 and CDR2 sequences are MNHNS and SASEGT. With 1 base removed from V and 5 bases from J, the gap between germline ends came to 12 bases. CDR3 in amino acids: CASSEVGQGHEQYF. The CDR3 region has the DNA TGTGCCAGCAGTGAAGTTGGGCAGGGCCACGAGCAGTACTTC.

The V and J genes are TRBV9 and TRBJ1-1; maybe TRBD1 (5 bases). Trimming stripped 0 bases from V and 0 bases from J, with 9 bases between. The CDR3 has 15 amino acids. Germline CDR1 SGDLS, CDR2 YYNGEE. In DNA, the CDR3 is TGTGCCAGCAGCGTAGGGGGGGACCTGAACACTGAAGCTTTCTTT. Protein product: CASSVGGDLNTEAFF.

The V call is TRBV12-2, the J call TRBJ2-1; the DNA was not compared with TRBD1, the D call given in the table. TRBV12-2 is an annotated pseudogene. The CDR3 extends over 15 amino acids. The CDR3 reads CASRTRDRGYNEQFF. The CDR3 bases are TGTGCAAGTCGCACCCGGGACAGGGGCTACAATGAGCAGTTCTTC.